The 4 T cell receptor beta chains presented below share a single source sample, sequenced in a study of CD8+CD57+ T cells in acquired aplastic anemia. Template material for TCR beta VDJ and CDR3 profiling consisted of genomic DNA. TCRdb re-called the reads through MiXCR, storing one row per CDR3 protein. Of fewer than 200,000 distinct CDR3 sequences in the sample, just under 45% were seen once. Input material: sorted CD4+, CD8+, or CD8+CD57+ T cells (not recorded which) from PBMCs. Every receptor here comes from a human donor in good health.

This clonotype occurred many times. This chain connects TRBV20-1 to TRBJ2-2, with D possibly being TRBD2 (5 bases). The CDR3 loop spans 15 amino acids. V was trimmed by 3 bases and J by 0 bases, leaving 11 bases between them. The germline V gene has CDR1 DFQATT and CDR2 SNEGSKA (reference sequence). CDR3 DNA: TGCAGTGCTAGGCGAGGGCAGTCGAACACCGGGGAGCTGTTTTTT. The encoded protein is CSARRGQSNTGELFF.

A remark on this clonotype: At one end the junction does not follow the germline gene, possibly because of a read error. CDR3 amino acids: CASSARDREVFF. The DNA for the CDR3 is TGTGCCAGTAGTGCCCGGGACAGGGAGGTGTTTTTT. V gene TRBV19 combines with J gene TRBJ2-2; 9 bases agree with TRBD1. CDR3 length equals 12 residues. Looked up from germline, CDR1 is LNHDA and CDR2 is SQIVND (reference sequence).

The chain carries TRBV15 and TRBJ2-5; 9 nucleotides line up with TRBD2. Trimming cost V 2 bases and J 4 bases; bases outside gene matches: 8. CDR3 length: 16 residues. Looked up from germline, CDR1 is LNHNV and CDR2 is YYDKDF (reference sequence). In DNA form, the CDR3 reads TGTGCCACCAGCAGATCTAGCGGGAAGGGTCGAGAGACCCAGTACTTC. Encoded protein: CATSRSSGKGRETQYF. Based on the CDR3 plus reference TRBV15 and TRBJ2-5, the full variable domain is DAMVIQNPRYQVTQFGKPVTLSCSQTLNHNVMYWYQQKSSQAPKLLFHYYDKDFNNEADTPDNFQSRRPNTSFCFLDIRSPGLGDTAMYLCATSRSSGKGRETQYFGPGTRLLVL.

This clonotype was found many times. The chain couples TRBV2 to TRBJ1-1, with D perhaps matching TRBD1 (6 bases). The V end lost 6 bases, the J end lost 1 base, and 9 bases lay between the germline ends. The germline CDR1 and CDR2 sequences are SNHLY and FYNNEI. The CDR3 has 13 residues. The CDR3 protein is CASRTGGNTEAFF. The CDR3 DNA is TGTGCCAGCAGGACAGGCGGGAACACTGAAGCTTTCTTT.